This is a list of T cell receptor beta chains from one sample in a study of CD8+ T cells in alopecia areata. This table comes from immunoSEQ multiplex PCR, and its TCRdb copy is limited to in-frame clones, with some not included. The data hold about 150,000 clones, with 45% to 55% observed a single time. The sample in question was CD8+ T cells sorted from blood, obtained at week 0. All receptors come from a human donor with alopecia areata. The CDR3 runs from the conserved cysteine through the conserved F or W. The D gene is left open where the match is weak. Some rows mark clone size as missing; the rest say once, few, many or name a class of expanded clone.

cdr3_aa: CSVEDSQRVGEQYF
cdr3_nt: TGCAGCGTTGAAGACTCCCAAAGGGTGGGCGAGCAGTACTTC
j_call: TRBJ2-7
d_call: .
clone_size: .
v_call: TRBV29-1

cdr3_aa: CAWSVSGDNEQFF
cdr3_nt: TGTGCCTGGAGTGTAAGCGGGGACAATGAGCAGTTCTTC
j_call: TRBJ2-1
d_call: TRBD2
clone_size: .
v_call: TRBV30

cdr3_aa: CASTRGHEQYF
cdr3_nt: TGTGCCAGCACCCGGGGGCACGAGCAGTACTTC
j_call: TRBJ2-7
d_call: .
clone_size: .
v_call: TRBV28

cdr3_aa: CASSYPGAIGYTF
cdr3_nt: TGTGCCAGCAGTTACCCGGGGGCCATCGGCTACACCTTC
j_call: TRBJ1-2
d_call: .
clone_size: .
v_call: TRBV6-5

cdr3_aa: CASSEYEQYF
cdr3_nt: TGTGCCAGCAGTGAATACGAGCAGTACTTC
j_call: TRBJ2-7
d_call: .
clone_size: .
v_call: TRBV2

cdr3_aa: CASSVEGGTDTQYF
cdr3_nt: TGTGCCAGCAGCGTAGAGGGGGGGACAGATACGCAGTATTTT
j_call: TRBJ2-3
d_call: .
clone_size: .
v_call: TRBV9

cdr3_aa: CAWSVRRTEAFF
cdr3_nt: TGTGCCTGGAGTGTACGGAGGACTGAAGCTTTCTTT
j_call: TRBJ1-1
d_call: .
clone_size: few
v_call: TRBV30

cdr3_aa: CASTFDYNEQFF
cdr3_nt: TGTGCCAGCACCTTCGACTACAATGAGCAGTTCTTC
j_call: TRBJ2-1
d_call: .
clone_size: .
v_call: TRBV11-3

cdr3_aa: CATSQDPFGYTF
cdr3_nt: TGTGCCACCAGCCAGGATCCTTTTGGCTACACCTTC
j_call: TRBJ1-2
d_call: .
clone_size: few
v_call: TRBV15

cdr3_aa: CASSSGQEIRNYGYTF
cdr3_nt: TGTGCCAGCAGCTCCGGACAGGAGATTAGAAACTATGGCTACACCTTC
j_call: TRBJ1-2
d_call: TRBD1
clone_size: .
v_call: TRBV7-9

cdr3_aa: CASSMDRGIVYGYTF
cdr3_nt: TGTGCCAGCAGCATGGACAGGGGAATAGTCTATGGCTACACCTTC
j_call: TRBJ1-2
d_call: TRBD1
clone_size: few
v_call: TRBV7-6

cdr3_aa: CASREGGWNTEAFF
cdr3_nt: TGTGCCAGCAGAGAAGGGGGGTGGAACACTGAAGCTTTCTTT
j_call: TRBJ1-1
d_call: .
clone_size: .
v_call: TRBV7-2

cdr3_aa: CASSFPRDGMNTEAFF
cdr3_nt: TGTGCCAGCAGTTTCCCCCGGGACGGCATGAACACTGAAGCTTTCTTT
j_call: TRBJ1-1
d_call: .
clone_size: .
v_call: TRBV28